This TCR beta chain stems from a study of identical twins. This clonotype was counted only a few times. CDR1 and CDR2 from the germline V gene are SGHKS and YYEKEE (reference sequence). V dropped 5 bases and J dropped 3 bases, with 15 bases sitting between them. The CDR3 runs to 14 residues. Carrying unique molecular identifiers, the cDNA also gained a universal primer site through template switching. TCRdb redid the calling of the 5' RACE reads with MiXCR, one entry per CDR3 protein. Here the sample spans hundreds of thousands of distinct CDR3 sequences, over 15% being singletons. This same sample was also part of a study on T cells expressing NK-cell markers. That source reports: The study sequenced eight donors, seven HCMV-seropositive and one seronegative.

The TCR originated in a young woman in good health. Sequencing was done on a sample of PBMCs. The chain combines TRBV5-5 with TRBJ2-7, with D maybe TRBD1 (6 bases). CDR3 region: CASRLKTGHYEQYF. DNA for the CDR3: TGTGCCAGCAGACTAAAGACAGGACACTACGAGCAGTACTTC.